These 8 T cell receptor beta chains originate from one sample sequenced in a study of T cell changes during pregnancy in multiple sclerosis. Data came from immunoSEQ multiplex PCR; TCRdb stores just in-frame clones and leaves some out. The sample carries approximately 51,000 clones, 85% to 95% recorded once. Sequences were derived from CD4+ T cells from peripheral blood mononuclear cells, sampled in the second trimester of pregnancy. The origin of the receptors is a female donor with multiple sclerosis, enrolled in a pregnancy study.

This chain joins TRBV10-3 and TRBJ1-2; 8 bases align to TRBD1. V gave up 8 bases and J gave up 4 bases; unmatched junction bases: 0. Looked up from germline, CDR1 is ENHRY and CDR2 is SYGVKD. This CDR3 region has 11 residues. The CDR3 DNA reads as TGTGCCATCCAGGGGGCCTATGGCTACACCTTC. This encodes CAIQGAYGYTF.

The genes are TRBV11-2 and TRBJ1-2; D remains ambiguous. The CDR3 has 13 residues. V lost 0 bases to trimming and J lost 2 bases, with 4 bases between them. Germline V gene data show CDR1 as SGHAT and CDR2 as FQNNGV. CDR3 sequence: CASSLDVNYGYTF. For the CDR3, the DNA is TGTGCCAGCAGCTTAGATGTAAACTATGGCTACACCTTC.

CDR3 protein: CASSPEGGYGYTF. The CDR3 nucleotides are TGTGCCAGCAGCCCAGAAGGGGGCTATGGCTACACCTTC. The chain carries TRBV7-2 and TRBJ1-2; D is possibly TRBD1 (6 bases). V was pared by 5 bases and J by 4 bases, with 11 bases between. Per the germline V gene, CDR1 is SGHTA and CDR2 is FQGNSA. This CDR3 has 13 residues. Combining the CDR3 with reference TRBV7-2 and TRBJ1-2 gives the whole variable domain GAGVSQSPSNKVTEKGKDVELRCDPISGHTALYWYRQSLGQGLEFLIYFQGNSAPDKSGLPSDRFSAERTGGSVSTLTIQRTQQEDSAVYLCASSPEGGYGYTFGSGTRLTVV.

The CDR3 is CASSWAGIDGPVFF. The CDR3, as DNA: TGTGCCAGCAGCTGGGCAGGGATTGACGGACCGGTGTTCTTC. The genes are TRBV11-3 and TRBJ2-1, with D perhaps matching TRBD1 (5 bases). V was pared by 4 bases and J by 15 bases, with 22 bases between. Germline V gene lookup returns CDR1 SGHNT and CDR2 YENEEA. The CDR3 is 14 amino acids.

This clone came up a few times. The genes are TRBV6-5 and TRBJ2-5; TRBD1 might be the D (6 bases). The CDR3 is 14 amino acids. V shed 6 bases and J shed 5 bases, with 16 bases lying between them. Germline lookup yields CDR1 MNHEY and CDR2 SVGAGI. The CDR3 protein is CASRPHRTVETQYF. DNA for the CDR3: TGTGCCAGCAGGCCTCACCGGACAGTTGAGACCCAGTACTTC.

The CDR3 nucleotides are TGTGCCAGCTCACCACTGACAGGGTATTCCTACGAGCAGTACTTC. It codes for CASSPLTGYSYEQYF. The chain employs TRBV18 and TRBJ2-7; 7 nucleotides agree with TRBD1. Germline V lookup: CDR1 KGHSH, CDR2 LQKENI. The CDR3 sequence is 15 residues long. Trimming took 1 base from V and 1 from J; bases not matched to a gene: 4.

The chain employs TRBV7-2 and TRBJ1-1; maybe TRBD1 (6 bases). Germline CDR1 is SGHTA and CDR2 is FQGNSA. V dropped 1 base and J dropped 2 bases, with 11 bases sitting between them. CDR3 length: 15 amino acids. The CDR3, as DNA: TGTGCCAGCAGCTTAGTTCCCAGGGGAAACACTGAAGCTTTCTTT. Protein: CASSLVPRGNTEAFF.

This sequence joins TRBV2 and TRBJ2-5, with D perhaps matching TRBD1 (8 bases). The DNA end lines up better with TRBJ2-7; the J call may be wrong. CDR1 and CDR2 from the germline V gene are SNHLY and FYNNEI. The CDR3 is 14 amino acids. The CDR3 sequence is CASKTYRGGYEQYF. DNA for the CDR3: TGTGCCAGCAAGACCTACAGGGGGGGCTACGAGCAGTACTTC.